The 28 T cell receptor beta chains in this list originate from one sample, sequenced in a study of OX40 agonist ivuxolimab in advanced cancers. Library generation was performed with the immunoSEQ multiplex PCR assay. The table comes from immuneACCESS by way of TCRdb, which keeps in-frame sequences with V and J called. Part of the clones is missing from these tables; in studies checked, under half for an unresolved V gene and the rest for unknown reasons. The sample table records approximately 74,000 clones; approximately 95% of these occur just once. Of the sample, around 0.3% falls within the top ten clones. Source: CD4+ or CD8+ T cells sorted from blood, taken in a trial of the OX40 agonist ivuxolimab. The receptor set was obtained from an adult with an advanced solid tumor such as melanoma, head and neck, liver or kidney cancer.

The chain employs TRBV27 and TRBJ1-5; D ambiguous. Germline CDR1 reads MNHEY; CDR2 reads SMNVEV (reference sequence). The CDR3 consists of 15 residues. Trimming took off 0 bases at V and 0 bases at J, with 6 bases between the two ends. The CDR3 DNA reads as TGTGCCAGCAGTTTATCGCGCTATAGCAATCAGCCCCAGCATTTT. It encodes CASSLSRYSNQPQHF.

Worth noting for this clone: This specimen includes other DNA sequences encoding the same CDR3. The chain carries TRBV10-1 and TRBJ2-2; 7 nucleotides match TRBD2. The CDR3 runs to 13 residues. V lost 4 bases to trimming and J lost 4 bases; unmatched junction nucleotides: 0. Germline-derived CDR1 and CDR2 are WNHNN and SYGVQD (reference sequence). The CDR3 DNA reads TGCGCCAGCAGTGGCGGGGGCACCGGGGAGCTGTTTTTT. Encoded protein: CASSGGGTGELFF.

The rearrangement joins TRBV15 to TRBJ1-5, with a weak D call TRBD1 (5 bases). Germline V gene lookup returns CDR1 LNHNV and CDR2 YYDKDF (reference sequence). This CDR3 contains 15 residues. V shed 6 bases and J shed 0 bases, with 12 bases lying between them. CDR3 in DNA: TGTGCCACCAGAAACCCGGGACCTAGCAATCAGCCCCAGCATTTT. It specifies CATRNPGPSNQPQHF.

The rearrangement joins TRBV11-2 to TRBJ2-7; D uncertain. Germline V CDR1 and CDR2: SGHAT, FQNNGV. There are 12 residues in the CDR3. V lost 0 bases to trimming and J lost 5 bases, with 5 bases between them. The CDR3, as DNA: TGTGCCAGCAGCTTAGATCGCGACGAGCAGTACTTC. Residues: CASSLDRDEQYF.

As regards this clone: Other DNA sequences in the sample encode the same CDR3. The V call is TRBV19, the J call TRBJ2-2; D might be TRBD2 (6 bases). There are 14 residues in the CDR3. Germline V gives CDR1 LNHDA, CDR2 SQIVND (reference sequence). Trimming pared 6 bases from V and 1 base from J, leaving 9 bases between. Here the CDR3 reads CASRTGLNTGELFF. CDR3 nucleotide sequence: TGTGCCAGTAGAACGGGACTGAACACCGGGGAGCTGTTTTTT. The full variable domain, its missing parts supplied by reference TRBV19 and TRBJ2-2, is DGGITQSPKYLFRKEGQNVTLSCEQNLNHDAMYWYRQDPGQGLRLIYYSQIVNDFQKGDIAEGYSVSREKKESFPLTVTSAQKNPTAFYLCASRTGLNTGELFFGEGSRLTVL.

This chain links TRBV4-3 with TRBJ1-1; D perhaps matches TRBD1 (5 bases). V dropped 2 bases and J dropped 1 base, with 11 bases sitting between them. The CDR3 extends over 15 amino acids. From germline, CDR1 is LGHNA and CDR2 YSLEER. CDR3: CASSQPGTANTEAFF. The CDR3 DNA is TGCGCCAGCAGCCAACCCGGGACCGCGAACACTGAAGCTTTCTTT.

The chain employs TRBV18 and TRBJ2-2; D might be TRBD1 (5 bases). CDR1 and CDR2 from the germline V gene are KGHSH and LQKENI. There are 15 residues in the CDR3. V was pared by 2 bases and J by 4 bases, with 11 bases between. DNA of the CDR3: TGTGCCAGCTCACCAGAAATGGGGCCCACCGGGGAGCTGTTTTTT. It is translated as CASSPEMGPTGELFF.

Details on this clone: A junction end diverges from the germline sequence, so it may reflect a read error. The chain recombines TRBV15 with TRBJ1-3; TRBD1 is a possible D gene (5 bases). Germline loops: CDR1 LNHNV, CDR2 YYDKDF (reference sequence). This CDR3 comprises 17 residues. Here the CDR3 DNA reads TGTGCCGCCAGCAGAGTGCGGGGGACGATCTCTGGAAACACCATATATTTT. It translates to CAASRVRGTISGNTIYF. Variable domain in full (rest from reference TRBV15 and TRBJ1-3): DAMVIQNPRYQVTQFGKPVTLSCSQTLNHNVMYWYQQKSSQAPKLLFHYYDKDFNNEADTPDNFQSRRPNTSFCFLDIRSPGLGDTAMYLCAASRVRGTISGNTIYFGEGSWLTVV.

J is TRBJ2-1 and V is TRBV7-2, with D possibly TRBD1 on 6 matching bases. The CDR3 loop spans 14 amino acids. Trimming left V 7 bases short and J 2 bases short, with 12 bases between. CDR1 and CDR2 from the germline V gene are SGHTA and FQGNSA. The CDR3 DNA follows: TGTGCCAGCAACCTACAGGGAGCCTACAATGAGCAGTTCTTC. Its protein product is CASNLQGAYNEQFF.

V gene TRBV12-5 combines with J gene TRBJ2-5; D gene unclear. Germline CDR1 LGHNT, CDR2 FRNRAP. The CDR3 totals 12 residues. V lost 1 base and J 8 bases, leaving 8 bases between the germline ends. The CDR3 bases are TGTGCTAGTGGTTTGGACGGCGTTACCCAGTACTTC. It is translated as CASGLDGVTQYF.

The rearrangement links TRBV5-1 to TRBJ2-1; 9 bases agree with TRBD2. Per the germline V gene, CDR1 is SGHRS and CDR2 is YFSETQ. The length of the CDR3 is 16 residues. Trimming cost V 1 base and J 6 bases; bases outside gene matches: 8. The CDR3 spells CASSLIPSGVPNEQFF. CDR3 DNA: TGCGCCAGCAGCTTGATCCCTAGCGGGGTCCCCAATGAGCAGTTCTTC.

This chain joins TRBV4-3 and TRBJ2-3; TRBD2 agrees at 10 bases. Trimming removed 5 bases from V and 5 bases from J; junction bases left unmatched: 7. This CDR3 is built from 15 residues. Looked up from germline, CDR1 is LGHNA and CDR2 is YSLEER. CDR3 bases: TGCGCCAGCAGCGCCCAACTAGCGGGGTTAGATACGCAGTATTTT. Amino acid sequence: CASSAQLAGLDTQYF.

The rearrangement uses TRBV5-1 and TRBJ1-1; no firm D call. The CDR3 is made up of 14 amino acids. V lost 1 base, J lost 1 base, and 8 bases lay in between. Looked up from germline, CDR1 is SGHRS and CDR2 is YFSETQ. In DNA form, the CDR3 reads TGCGCCAGCAGCTTGCCTGAGGCGAACACTGAAGCTTTCTTT. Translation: CASSLPEANTEAFF.

The CDR3 bases are TGTGCCAGCAGCAAATCCACCAGGCCGAGGAACGAGCAGTACTTC. It is translated as CASSKSTRPRNEQYF. This chain joins TRBV21-1 and TRBJ2-7. TRBV21-1 is a pseudogene segment. The CDR3 contains 15 residues.

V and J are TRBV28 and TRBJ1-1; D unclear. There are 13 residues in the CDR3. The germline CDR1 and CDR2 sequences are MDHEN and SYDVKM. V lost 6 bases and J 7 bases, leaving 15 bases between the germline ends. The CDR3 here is CASSPRSSGEAFF. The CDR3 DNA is TGTGCCAGCAGCCCCCGCAGTTCGGGTGAAGCTTTCTTT. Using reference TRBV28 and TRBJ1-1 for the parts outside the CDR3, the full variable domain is DVKVTQSSRYLVKRTGEKVFLECVQDMDHENMFWYRQDPGLGLRLIYFSYDVKMKEKGDIPEGYSVSREKKERFSLILESASTNQTSMYLCASSPRSSGEAFFGQGTRLTVV.

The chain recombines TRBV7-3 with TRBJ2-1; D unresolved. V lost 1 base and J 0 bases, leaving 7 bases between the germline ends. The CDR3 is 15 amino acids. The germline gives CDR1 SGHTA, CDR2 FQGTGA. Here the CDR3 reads CASSLSASSYNEQFF. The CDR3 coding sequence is TGTGCCAGCAGCTTAAGTGCCAGCTCCTACAATGAGCAGTTCTTC.

The CDR3 spells CASSLGTGGSYEQYF. The CDR3 region has the DNA TGTGCCAGCAGTCTCGGGACAGGGGGTTCCTACGAGCAGTACTTC. The rearrangement joins TRBV27 to TRBJ2-7; 11 positions agree with TRBD1. The CDR3 extends over 15 amino acids. V shed 5 bases, J shed 1 base, and the junction held 4 bases outside the gene matches. Germline V gives CDR1 MNHEY, CDR2 SMNVEV (reference sequence).

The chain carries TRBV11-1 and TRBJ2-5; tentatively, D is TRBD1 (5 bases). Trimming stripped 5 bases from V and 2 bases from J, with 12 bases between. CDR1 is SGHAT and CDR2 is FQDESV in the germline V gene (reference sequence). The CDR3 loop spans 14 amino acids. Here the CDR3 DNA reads TGTGCCAGCAGCAGCGACAGATTACAAGAGACCCAGTACTTC. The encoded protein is CASSSDRLQETQYF.

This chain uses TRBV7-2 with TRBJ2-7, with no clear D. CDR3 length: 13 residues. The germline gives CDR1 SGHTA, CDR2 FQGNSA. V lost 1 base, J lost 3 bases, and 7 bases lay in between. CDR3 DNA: TGTGCCAGCAGCTTAGACGGTAACTACGAGCAGTACTTC. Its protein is CASSLDGNYEQYF.

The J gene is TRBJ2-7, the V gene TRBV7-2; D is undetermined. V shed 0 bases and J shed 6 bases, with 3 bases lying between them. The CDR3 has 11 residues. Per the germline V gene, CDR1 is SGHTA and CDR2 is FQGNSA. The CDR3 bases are TGTGCCAGCAGCTTAGCGGGCGAGCAGTACTTC. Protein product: CASSLAGEQYF.

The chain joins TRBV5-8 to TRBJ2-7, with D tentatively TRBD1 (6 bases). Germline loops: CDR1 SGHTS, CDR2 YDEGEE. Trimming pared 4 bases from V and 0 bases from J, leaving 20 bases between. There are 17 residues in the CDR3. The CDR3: CASSTYSGTSSSYEQYF. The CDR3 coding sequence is TGTGCCAGCAGCACTTACTCCGGGACATCTAGCTCCTACGAGCAGTACTTC.

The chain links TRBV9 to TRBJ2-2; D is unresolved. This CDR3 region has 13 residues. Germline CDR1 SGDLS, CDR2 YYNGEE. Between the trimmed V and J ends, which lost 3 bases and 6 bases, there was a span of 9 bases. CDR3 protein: CASSAPLPGELFF. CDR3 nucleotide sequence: TGTGCCAGCAGCGCACCTCTCCCCGGGGAGCTGTTTTTT.

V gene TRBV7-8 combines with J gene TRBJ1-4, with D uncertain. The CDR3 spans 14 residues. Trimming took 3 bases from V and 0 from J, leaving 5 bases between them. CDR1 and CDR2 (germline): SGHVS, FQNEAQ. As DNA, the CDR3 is TGTGCCAGCAGCTTCAGTACAACTAATGAAAAACTGTTTTTT. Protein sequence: CASSFSTTNEKLFF.

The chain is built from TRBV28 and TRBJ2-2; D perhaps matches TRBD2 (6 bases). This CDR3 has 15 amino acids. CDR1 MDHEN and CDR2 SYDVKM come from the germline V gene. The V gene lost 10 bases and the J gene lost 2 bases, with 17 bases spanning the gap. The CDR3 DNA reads TGTGCCACCTGGAGGAGGGCACAAAACACCGGGGAGCTGTTTTTT. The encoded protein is CATWRRAQNTGELFF.

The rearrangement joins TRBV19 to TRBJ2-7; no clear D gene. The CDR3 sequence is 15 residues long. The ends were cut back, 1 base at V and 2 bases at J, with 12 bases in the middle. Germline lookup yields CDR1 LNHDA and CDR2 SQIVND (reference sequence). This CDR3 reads CASSIGPDGAYEQYF. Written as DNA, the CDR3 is TGTGCCAGTAGTATAGGGCCGGACGGAGCCTACGAGCAGTACTTC.

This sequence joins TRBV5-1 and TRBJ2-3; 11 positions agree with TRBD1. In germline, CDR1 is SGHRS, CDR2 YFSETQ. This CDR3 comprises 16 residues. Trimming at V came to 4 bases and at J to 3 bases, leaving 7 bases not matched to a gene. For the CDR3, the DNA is TGCGCCAGCAGCGTGGGGACAGGGGGTGGGACAGATACGCAGTATTTT. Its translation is CASSVGTGGGTDTQYF.

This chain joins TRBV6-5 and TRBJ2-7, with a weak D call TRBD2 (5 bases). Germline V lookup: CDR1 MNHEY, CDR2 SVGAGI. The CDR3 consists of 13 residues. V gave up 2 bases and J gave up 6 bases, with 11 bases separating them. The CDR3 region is CASSYGGKGEQYF. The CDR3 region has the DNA TGTGCCAGCAGTTACGGAGGTAAAGGCGAGCAGTACTTC.

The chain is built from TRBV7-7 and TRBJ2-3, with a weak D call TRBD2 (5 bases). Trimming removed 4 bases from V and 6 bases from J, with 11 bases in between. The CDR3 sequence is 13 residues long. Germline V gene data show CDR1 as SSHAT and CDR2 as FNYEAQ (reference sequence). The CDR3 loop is CASSSAGSDTQYF. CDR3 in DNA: TGTGCCAGCAGCTCCGCTGGGAGTGATACGCAGTATTTT.